This TCR beta chain originates from a study of long-term antiretroviral therapy in people with HIV. Every donor had one or more pre-ART and two or more post-ART PBMC samples. Study-level results: Specimen acquisition occurred between the mid-2000s and the late 2010s, potentially under older ART regimens. ART adherence, viral resistance and therapy changes went unrecorded.

The authors ran the immunoSEQ assay, v3.0, at survey level. Using immunoSEQ multiplex PCR, the repertoire was profiled, and TCRdb retains in-frame clones only, with some absent. Of about 48,000 clones in the sample, about 86% were seen once. Note on this clone: Its target is unknown.

The sequencing here drew on unsorted PBMCs, taken 0.8 years after starting antiretroviral therapy. The receptor comes from a young woman with HIV.

The DNA of the CDR3 is TGTGCTAGTGGTTTGGGGATGAACACTGAAGCTTTCTTT. Encoded protein: CASGLGMNTEAFF. This chain connects TRBV12-5 to TRBJ1-1, with D hard to call. V dropped 1 base and J dropped 0 bases, with 3 bases sitting between them. CDR1 and CDR2 from the germline V gene are LGHNT and FRNRAP. CDR3 length: 13 amino acids.